A single sample gave rise to the 17 T cell receptor beta chains below, sequenced in a study of blood T cells in healthy people across ages. A second 7 to 11 cycle PCR used barcoded and J-beta primers. In TCRdb, the 5' RACE reads were re-called with MiXCR into one record per CDR3 protein. Of about 1.5 million distinct CDR3 sequences in the sample, 35% to 45% were seen once. The specimen sequenced was blood. These receptors were taken from a woman aged 18-29 years in good health.

This clonotype has just a few counts. This sequence joins TRBV12-3 or TRBV12-4 and TRBJ1-5; no firm D call. This CDR3 comprises 12 residues. Trimming cost V 5 bases and J 5 bases, with 7 bases left between them. CDR3 bases: TGTGCCAGCAGTGACGGCGATCAGCCCCAGCATTTT. Translating gives CASSDGDQPQHF.

The rearrangement joins TRBV12-3 or TRBV12-4 to TRBJ1-3; no definite D call. There are 14 residues in the CDR3. V lost 7 bases to trimming and J lost 0 bases, with 10 bases between them. The CDR3 spells CASKVENSGNTIYF. The DNA of the CDR3 is TGTGCCAGCAAGGTAGAGAACTCTGGAAACACCATATATTTT.

This chain links TRBV6-5 with TRBJ1-4; 8 positions agree with TRBD1. CDR1 and CDR2 (germline): MNHEY, SVGAGI. The CDR3 length is 14 residues. Trimming at V came to 8 bases and at J to 5 bases, leaving 7 bases not matched to a gene. As DNA, the CDR3 is TGTGCCAGCGGAGCAGGGGGCTCCAATGAAAAACTGTTTTTT. This translates into CASGAGGSNEKLFF.

The chain uses TRBV4-3 and TRBJ2-1; perhaps D is TRBD1 or TRBD2 (7 bases each). Germline V CDR1 and CDR2: LGHNA, YSLEER. The length of the CDR3 is 18 residues. V dropped 1 base and J dropped 2 bases, with 18 bases sitting between them. This CDR3 is CASSQVPPAGGAYNEQFF. The CDR3 DNA sequence: TGCGCCAGCAGCCAAGTCCCTCCCGCAGGGGGGGCCTACAATGAGCAGTTCTTC.

This chain joins TRBV5-1 and TRBJ1-2; D is unclear. Trimming stripped 2 bases from V and 1 base from J, with 12 bases between. Germline CDR1 reads SGHRS; CDR2 reads YFSETQ. The CDR3 runs to 15 residues. CDR3 DNA: TGCGCCAGCAGCTTCAAGGCTCAGATTAACTATGGCTACACCTTC. Translated, it gives CASSFKAQINYGYTF. The whole variable domain, remainder taken from reference TRBV5-1 and TRBJ1-2, is KAGVTQTPRYLIKTRGQQVTLSCSPISGHRSVSWYQQTPGQGLQFLFEYFSETQRNKGNFPGRFSGRQFSNSRSEMNVSTLELGDSALYLCASSFKAQINYGYTFGSGTRLTVV.

This clonotype showed up just a few times. The chain is built from TRBV7-3 and TRBJ2-1, with 13 bases identical to TRBD2. V was pared by 9 bases and J by 0 bases, with 8 bases of the junction left unmatched. Germline V gene data show CDR1 as SGHTA and CDR2 as FQGTGA. This CDR3 region has 17 residues. CDR3 sequence: CASAGLAGRSSYNEQFF. CDR3 in DNA: TGTGCCAGTGCGGGACTAGCGGGAAGGAGCTCCTACAATGAGCAGTTCTTC.

CDR3 residues: CSARDMGQGRYGYTF. In DNA form, the CDR3 reads TGCAGTGCGCGGGACATGGGACAGGGGCGCTATGGCTACACCTTC. The chain joins TRBV20-1 to TRBJ1-2; 10 bases align to TRBD1. CDR3 length equals 15 residues. The germline V gene has CDR1 DFQATT and CDR2 SNEGSKA (reference sequence). Germline trimming cut 6 bases from V and 4 bases from J; bases unmatched to any gene: 11.

The chain uses TRBV14 and TRBJ1-1, with D unclear. V lost 0 bases and J 0 bases, leaving 11 bases between the germline ends. CDR3 length: 16 residues. Per germline, CDR1 SGHDN and CDR2 FVKESK. CDR3 loop: CASSQEVARLNTEAFF. CDR3 nucleotide sequence: TGTGCCAGCAGCCAAGAAGTGGCCCGCTTGAACACTGAAGCTTTCTTT.

V is TRBV7-6 and J is TRBJ2-5; 12 bases are a match to TRBD2. V was pared by 1 base and J by 5 bases, with 5 bases of the junction left unmatched. The CDR3 runs 16 residues. CDR1 SGHVS and CDR2 FNYEAQ come from the germline V gene. The CDR3 DNA sequence: TGTGCCAGCAGCTTAGGGATGGGACTAGCGGGCGAGACCCAGTACTTC. Translated, it gives CASSLGMGLAGETQYF.

CDR3 bases: TGCAGCGCCAGGCTACTTGGGACTACTGATCAAGAGACCCAGTACTTC. This translates into CSARLLGTTDQETQYF. This chain links TRBV29-1 with TRBJ2-5; 7 positions match TRBD2. The CDR3 runs to 16 residues. V lost 7 bases, J lost 2 bases, and 16 bases stayed unmatched. Looked up from germline, CDR1 is SQVTM and CDR2 is ANQGSEA.

This clonotype was counted only a few times. The junction shows a germline mismatch at one end, possibly a read error. The chain carries TRBV7-9 and TRBJ2-7; TRBD1 matches 7 bases. CDR1 is SEHNR and CDR2 is FQNEAQ in the germline V gene (reference sequence). The CDR3 is 14 amino acids. CDR3 DNA sequence: TGTGCCAGCAGCTCGACAGGGTACTCCTCCGAGCAGTACTTC. This codes for CASSSTGYSSEQYF.

The rearrangement links TRBV5-1 to TRBJ2-1, with D uncertain. V was cut by 0 bases and J by 6 bases, with 7 bases left in between. The CDR3 extends over 13 amino acids. The germline gives CDR1 SGHRS, CDR2 YFSETQ. This CDR3 is CASSLVASNEQFF. In DNA, the CDR3 is TGCGCCAGCAGCTTGGTGGCAAGCAATGAGCAGTTCTTC. The variable domain in full, completed from reference TRBV5-1 and TRBJ2-1, reads KAGVTQTPRYLIKTRGQQVTLSCSPISGHRSVSWYQQTPGQGLQFLFEYFSETQRNKGNFPGRFSGRQFSNSRSEMNVSTLELGDSALYLCASSLVASNEQFFGPGTRLTVL.

V gene TRBV7-2 combines with J gene TRBJ2-3; D uncertain. Between the trimmed V and J ends, which lost 2 bases and 1 base, there was a span of 7 bases. The CDR3 length is 14 residues. CDR1 and CDR2 from the germline V gene are SGHTA and FQGNSA. CDR3: CASSLYRRTDTQYF. CDR3 DNA: TGTGCCAGCAGCTTATACAGACGCACAGATACGCAGTATTTT.

This chain links TRBV14 with TRBJ1-6, with D possibly being TRBD1 (5 bases). The V and J ends lost 4 bases and 18 bases respectively, with 19 bases between them. This CDR3 comprises 13 residues. In germline, CDR1 is SGHDN, CDR2 FVKESK. The CDR3: CASSLSGGSPYHF. As DNA, the CDR3 is TGTGCCAGCAGCCTTAGCGGGGGGTCCCCCTACCACTTT.

The chain recombines TRBV27 with TRBJ2-1, with D maybe TRBD1 (5 bases). CDR3 size: 12 residues. Trimming pared 5 bases from V and 10 bases from J, leaving 12 bases between. The germline gives CDR1 MNHEY, CDR2 SMNVEV (reference sequence). In DNA form, the CDR3 reads TGTGCCAGCAGTCAGGGTACGCGGGAGCAGTTCTTC. Amino acid sequence: CASSQGTREQFF.

Regarding this clonotype: The junction does not match germline at one end; this may be a read error. V is TRBV5-1 and J is TRBJ2-3, with unresolved D. This CDR3 comprises 15 residues. CDR1 is SGHRS, CDR2 YFSETQ, per germline. DNA for the CDR3: TGCGCCAGCAGCCCGGCTCAGATTCTCACAGATACGCGGTATTTT. Amino acids: CASSPAQILTDTRYF.

This clonotype was seen at least ten times. The V call is TRBV28, the J call TRBJ2-7; the D is unclear. V shed 4 bases and J shed 7 bases, with 8 bases lying between them. CDR3 length equals 11 residues. Germline CDR1 MDHEN, CDR2 SYDVKM. CDR3 in amino acids: CASSSRREQYF. The CDR3 nucleotides are TGTGCCAGCAGTTCAAGACGGGAGCAGTACTTC.